The 18 T cell receptor beta chains reported below all come from one sample, sequenced in a study of T cell clonality in common variable immunodeficiency. Study-level points and caveats: Fewer deletions and N-nucleotide insertions were reportedly seen in common variable immunodeficiency TCR beta sequences.

For these TCRs, the target antigens are not known. Method: immunoSEQ multiplex PCR; TCRdb's copy keeps in-frame clones and lacks some. Its table lists about 15,000 clones. The material sequenced was peripheral blood mononuclear cells. These receptors came from a human donor with common variable immunodeficiency.

As for this clone: The read terminates 3 residues ahead of where the CDR3 ends, so the germline J gene completes it. The V and J genes are TRBV7-6 and TRBJ2-5; 9 bases line up with TRBD2. Unmatched junction bases numbered 11, after V lost 2 bases and J lost 7 bases. Germline CDR1 and CDR2: SGHVS and FNYEAQ. The CDR3 is made up of 16 amino acids. CDR3 residues: CASSLTAGGGDWTQYF. CDR3 bases read: TGTGCCAGCAGCTTAACGGCGGGAGGGGGGGATTGGACC.

CDR3 region: CATRRGSAGGPYNEQFF. CDR3 bases read: TGTGCCACCAGAAGGGGATCAGCGGGAGGTCCCTACAATGAG. The V and J genes are TRBV19 and TRBJ2-1, with 9 bases fitting TRBD2. From the germline J gene comes the end of the CDR3, since the read stops 3 residues before it. Losses at the gene ends were 10 bases for V and 2 bases for J; bases not matched to a gene: 15. The germline V gene encodes CDR1 LNHDA and CDR2 SQIVND (reference sequence). This CDR3 has 17 amino acids.

Incomplete CDR3 DNA: TGTGCCAGTAGTCCGGACACCGGGGAG. Translation gives CASSPDTGE. The entire CDR3 sequence reads CASSPDTGELFF. This rearrangement joins TRBV19 to TRBJ2-2, with D unresolved. With the read ending 3 residues before the CDR3 end, the germline J gene is used to fill in that end. Trimming cost V 5 bases and J 3 bases, with 4 bases left between them. Germline assignment: CDR1 LNHDA and CDR2 SQIVND (reference sequence). The length of the CDR3 is 12 residues.

This clone registers medium-sized by frequency. The read stops 3 residues short of the end of the CDR3; the missing end is completed from the germline J gene. V is TRBV30 and J is TRBJ2-2; 9 bases map to TRBD1. The CDR3 has 14 residues. Losses at the gene ends were 2 bases for V and 4 bases for J; bases not matched to a gene: 2. The germline CDR1 and CDR2 sequences are GTSNPN and SVGIG (reference sequence). CDR3 DNA (partial): TGTGCCTGGAGTTGGGGACAGGGCACCGGGGAG. Encoded protein: CAWSWGQGTGE. The whole CDR3 sequence is CAWSWGQGTGELFF. Filled out from reference TRBV30 and TRBJ2-2, the complete variable domain reads SQTIHQWPATLVQPVGSPLSLECTVEGTSNPNLYWYRQAAGRGLQLLFYSVGIGQISSEVPQNLSASRPQDRQFILSSKKLLLSDSGFYLCAWSWGQGTGELFFGEGSRLTVL.

About this clone itself: Read data end 3 residues before the CDR3 end; the end is taken from the germline J gene. This rearrangement joins TRBV20-1 to TRBJ2-7; TRBD1 is a possible D gene (6 bases). Trimming cost V 6 bases and J 3 bases, with 12 bases left between them. CDR3 length equals 12 residues. The germline V gene encodes CDR1 DFQATT and CDR2 SNEGSKA (reference sequence). The chain's CDR3 is CSASLGGYEQYF. CDR3 bases read: TGCAGTGCAAGCTTAGGGGGCTACGAG.

Turning to this clone: The DNA ends 3 residues before the CDR3 does, and the rest of the CDR3 is filled in from the germline J gene. The V and J genes are TRBV19 and TRBJ2-5; 11 positions match TRBD1. The CDR3 runs 15 residues. The germline V gene has CDR1 LNHDA and CDR2 SQIVND (reference sequence). V lost 3 bases and J lost 7; bases outside the gene matches: 7. The CDR3 reads CASSIGQGAGGTQYF. CDR3 DNA, as far as it was read: TGTGCCAGTAGTATTGGACAGGGGGCGGGAGGGACC.

As concerns this clone: The CDR3 goes on 3 residues after the read ends, and that part is filled in from the germline J gene. The chain employs TRBV30 and TRBJ2-3, with 7 bases that match TRBD1. Germline V gene sequence: CDR1 GTSNPN, CDR2 SVGIG (reference sequence). The V segment lost 7 bases and the J segment 1 base; nucleotides outside the gene matches: 8. The CDR3 runs to 14 residues. The sequenced CDR3 bases are TGTGCCTCCCACAAGGGGGCCCGCACAGATACG. It specifies CASHKGARTDT. From start to end, the CDR3 is CASHKGARTDTQYF.

Remarks on this clone: The CDR3 is cut off 3 residues early in the read; its end comes from the germline J gene. The chain has TRBV7-9 and TRBJ1-2; TRBD1 matches 7 bases. The CDR3 runs 14 residues. Germline loops: CDR1 SEHNR, CDR2 FQNEAQ (reference sequence). The V segment lost 5 bases and the J segment 1 base; nucleotides outside the gene matches: 4. The part of the CDR3 DNA that was read is TGTGCCAGCAGCGCCGGGACAGATAACTATGGC. Translating gives CASSAGTDNYG. The complete CDR3 protein is CASSAGTDNYGYTF.

CDR3 residues: CASTTGGDGTGELFF. CDR3 DNA, as far as it was read: TGTGCCAGCACCACGGGGGGGGATGGGACCGGGGAG. V is TRBV7-6 and J is TRBJ2-2; 8 bases map to TRBD2. Coverage ceases 3 residues before the CDR3 finishes, and the germline J gene fills in the end. This CDR3 comprises 15 residues. Trimming took 7 bases from V and 5 from J; bases not matched to a gene: 9. Germline V gene data show CDR1 as SGHVS and CDR2 as FNYEAQ.

As regards this clone: The read terminates 3 residues before the CDR3 end, so the remaining end is supplied by the germline J gene. The chain uses TRBV7-9 and TRBJ1-2; TRBD1 aligns across 7 bases. V lost 5 bases to trimming and J lost 3 bases; unmatched junction nucleotides: 6. Germline values: CDR1 SEHNR, CDR2 FQNEAQ (reference sequence). The CDR3 is 14 amino acids. The sequenced part of the CDR3 DNA is TGTGCCAGCAGCCTAGGACAGGCCTACTATGGC. Its protein is CASSLGQAYYG. The whole CDR3 sequence is CASSLGQAYYGYTF.

Notes on this clone: The CDR3 is cut off 3 residues early in the read; its end comes from the germline J gene. The chain is built from TRBV19 and TRBJ2-3; D possibly corresponds to TRBD2 (6 bases). The V end was cut by 2 bases, the J end by 1 base, with 10 bases between. Germline V CDR1 and CDR2: LNHDA, SQIVND (reference sequence). The CDR3 is 15 residues long. CDR3 DNA (partial): TGTGCCAGTAGTATATCTTTAGCGGGCACAGATACG. Translated, it gives CASSISLAGTDT. The full CDR3 reads CASSISLAGTDTQYF.

This clone registers medium-sized by frequency. The covered CDR3 bases are TGTGCCAGCAGGCTAGACGGGTCAGCTAACTATGGC. It translates to CASRLDGSANYG. The full CDR3 sequence reads CASRLDGSANYGYTF. The chain carries TRBV2 and TRBJ1-2; D unclear. The CDR3 extends 3 residues past the end of the read, so its final part is completed from the germline J gene. The germline V gene has CDR1 SNHLY and CDR2 FYNNEI. This CDR3 has 15 residues. V dropped 6 bases and J dropped 0 bases, with 14 bases sitting between them. The full variable domain, in which reference TRBV2 and TRBJ1-2 provide the parts outside the CDR3, is EPEVTQTPSHQVTQMGQEVILRCVPISNHLYFYWYRQILGQKVEFLVSFYNNEISEKSEIFDDQFSVERPDGSNFTLKIRSTKLEDSAMYFCASRLDGSANYGYTFGSGTRLTVV.

Remarks on this clone: The read ends 3 residues shy of where the CDR3 ends; the end is completed using the germline J gene. This chain joins TRBV19 and TRBJ1-1, with a tentative D call TRBD1 (6 bases). The CDR3 spans 14 residues. Germline lookup yields CDR1 LNHDA and CDR2 SQIVND (reference sequence). V was shortened by 0 bases and J by 4 bases, with 9 bases between the two germline ends. CDR3 amino acids: CASSIEGATTEAFF. The CDR3 DNA, read in part, is TGTGCCAGTAGTATAGAGGGGGCGACCACTGAA.

As to this clone: The CDR3 extends 3 residues past the end of the read, so its final part is completed from the germline J gene. V gene TRBV29-1 combines with J gene TRBJ1-5; maybe TRBD1 (5 bases). The V gene's germline CDR1 is SQVTM and CDR2 ANQGSEA. V lost 2 bases and J lost 7, with 12 bases in between. This CDR3 spans 13 amino acids. Partial CDR3 DNA: TGCAGCGTTGAACAGGGTATCGGACAGCCC. It translates to CSVEQGIGQP. The CDR3 reads in full as CSVEQGIGQPQHF. Filled out from reference TRBV29-1 and TRBJ1-5, the complete variable domain reads SAVISQKPSRDICQRGTSLTIQCQVDSQVTMMFWYRQQPGQSLTLIATANQGSEATYESGFVIDKFPISRPNLTFSTLTVSNMSPEDSSIYLCSVEQGIGQPQHFGDGTRLSIL.

In regard to this clone: The read finishes 3 residues shy of the CDR3 end, and the germline J gene is used to complete it. The rearrangement joins TRBV19 to TRBJ1-2; 7 positions agree with TRBD1. The ends lost 1 base at V and 7 bases at J; junction bases unmatched: 9. This CDR3 comprises 15 residues. The V gene's germline CDR1 is LNHDA and CDR2 SQIVND (reference sequence). Partial CDR3 DNA: TGTGCCAGTAGTATAGCCGACAGGGCCGTAACTGGC. This encodes CASSIADRAVTG. The whole CDR3 is CASSIADRAVTGYTF.

With respect to this clone: The read terminates 3 residues before the CDR3 end, so the remaining end is supplied by the germline J gene. The chain combines TRBV6-2 or TRBV6-3 with TRBJ2-7; TRBD2 matches 7 bases. Trimming cost V 2 bases and J 3 bases; bases outside gene matches: 4. Germline CDR1 is MNHEY and CDR2 is SVGEGT. CDR3 size: 14 residues. The DNA read from the CDR3 is TGTGCCAGCAGTTACGCGGGAGTGATCTACGAG. It codes for CASSYAGVIYE. The full CDR3 reads CASSYAGVIYEQYF.

Measured by frequency, this clone is medium-sized. The read ends 3 residues before the CDR3 terminus; that terminus is restored from the germline J gene. The V call is TRBV5-1, the J call TRBJ1-5; tentatively, D is TRBD1 (6 bases). CDR1 and CDR2 (germline): SGHRS, YFSETQ. V was shortened by 0 bases and J by 0 bases, with 7 bases between the two germline ends. The CDR3 covers 15 residues. The covered CDR3 bases are TGCGCCAGCAGCTTGGAGGGGGTTAGCAATCAGCCC. Its translation is CASSLEGVSNQP. The entire CDR3 sequence reads CASSLEGVSNQPQHF.

Concerning this clone itself: The read terminates 3 residues ahead of where the CDR3 ends, so the germline J gene completes it. The chain combines TRBV20-1 with TRBJ2-3, with TRBD1 identical over 8 bases. This CDR3 region has 14 residues. The V gene's germline CDR1 is DFQATT and CDR2 SNEGSKA (reference sequence). The V gene end was trimmed by 2 bases and the J gene end by 3 bases; junction bases not matched to a gene: 4. The sequenced CDR3 bases are TGCAGTGCTAGACAGCAGGGGGCAACAGATACG. Protein product: CSARQQGATDT. The full-length CDR3 reads as CSARQQGATDTQYF.